The clone carrying this TCR beta chain has just a few counts. cDNA molecules carried unique molecular identifiers, and template switching added a universal primer site. Each CDR3 protein gets one entry after TCRdb re-called the 5' RACE reads with MiXCR. The sample lists about 570,000 distinct CDR3 sequences, 9.6% occurring once. The CDR3 runs to 16 residues. The V and J ends lost 2 bases and 2 bases respectively, with 13 bases between them. The source of the sample is a study of identical twins. Healthy Caucasians made up all donors. These data also formed part of another study, on yellow fever vaccine responses in identical twins.

The chain links TRBV12-3 or TRBV12-4 to TRBJ2-1; D is perhaps TRBD2 (6 bases). Source material: PBMCs. This sequence originates from a woman aged 18-29 years in good health. This CDR3 is CASSLWLATTYNEQFF. In nucleotides, the CDR3 is TGTGCCAGCAGTTTATGGCTAGCGACGACCTACAATGAGCAGTTCTTC.